This TCR beta chain emerged from a study of cytomegalovirus exposure and HLA in healthy donors. The germline V gene has CDR1 ENHRY and CDR2 SYGVKD. V trimming: 2 bases; J trimming: 4 bases; junction bases outside the gene matches: 10. The CDR3 consists of 17 residues. 60 Vbeta and 13 Jbeta primers were used in PCR. This table comes from immunoSEQ multiplex PCR, and its TCRdb copy is limited to in-frame clones, with some not included. Among 140,000 or so clones listed, around 67% were seen once. The V and J genes are TRBV10-3 and TRBJ2-5, with 10 bases identical to TRBD1. The source material was PBMCs. This clonotype originated in a young man in good health and CMV-seropositive. The CDR3 DNA is TGTGCCATCAGTGAGGGAGAGCGGACAGGGGGGCGAGAGACCCAGTACTTC. Protein: CAISEGERTGGRETQYF.